Listed here are 4 T cell receptor beta chains from one sample, sequenced in a study of metastatic and nonmetastatic thyroid tumors. Treatment of any kind had been given to no patient before thyroid surgery. MiXCR was used by TCRdb to re-call the PCR reads. This sample yields some 18,000 clones, of which more than 30% are seen a single time; about 25% belongs to the top ten. The sequenced material came from tumor tissue. These receptors originate from a female donor with papillary thyroid cancer or a benign thyroid nodule (not recorded which). Some clones in this sample may be carry-over from other donors' samples.

V and J are TRBV3-1 and TRBJ2-5, with no clear D. The CDR3 consists of 11 residues. Germline V gene sequence: CDR1 LGHDT, CDR2 YNNKEL (reference sequence). Trimming removed 3 bases at V and 4 bases at J, with 3 bases between. CDR3 sequence reads: CASSHGETQYF. In nucleotides, the CDR3 is TGTGCCAGCAGCCACGGAGAGACCCAGTACTTC.

The rearrangement uses TRBV7-9 and TRBJ2-3; tentatively, D is TRBD1 (6 bases). This CDR3 is built from 13 residues. With 2 bases removed from V and 6 bases from J, the gap between germline ends came to 9 bases. CDR1 is SEHNR, CDR2 FQNEAQ, per germline (reference sequence). CDR3 DNA sequence: TGTGCCAGCAGCTTAATACAGGGCGATACGCAGTATTTT. This sequence encodes CASSLIQGDTQYF.

This chain joins TRBV30 and TRBJ2-5; 10 bases map to TRBD1. The CDR3 is made up of 14 amino acids. The ends lost 2 bases at V and 5 bases at J; junction bases unmatched: 5. Germline lookup yields CDR1 GTSNPN and CDR2 SVGIG (reference sequence). The CDR3 is CAWSSTGGWETQYF. The CDR3 bases are TGTGCCTGGAGTTCGACAGGGGGCTGGGAGACCCAGTACTTC.

V is TRBV9 and J is TRBJ2-1; either TRBD1 or TRBD2 may fit D (6 bases each). The CDR3 spans 15 residues. V shed 0 bases and J shed 8 bases, with 15 bases lying between them. Per the germline V gene, CDR1 is SGDLS and CDR2 is YYNGEE. Here the CDR3 DNA reads TGTGCCAGCAGCGTAGGACCTAGGGGGGTTGATGAGCAGTTCTTC. Translating gives CASSVGPRGVDEQFF.